This is a list of T cell receptor beta chains from one sample in a study of blood T cell repertoires in COVID-19. The table came from immunoSEQ multiplex PCR; TCRdb's copy has only in-frame clones and leaves some out. The sample includes about 400,000 clones, nearly 90% of them seen just once. What was sequenced was PBMCs or T cells enriched from blood (not recorded which). These receptors were collected from a woman younger than 30 with acute COVID-19. CDR3s include the opening cysteine and the closing phenylalanine or tryptophan. Each record gives: V gene, clone size, J gene, CDR3 protein. Clone size appears in some rows only: once, few, many, or a class for an expanded clone.

V: TRBV5-4; size: once; J: TRBJ2-3; CDR3: CASSLSLAGIDTQYF
V: TRBV10-3; size: few; J: TRBJ1-6; CDR3: CAISESATGLSPLHF
V: TRBV9; size: .; J: TRBJ1-1; CDR3: CASSPGGRTEAFF
V: TRBV12-5; size: .; J: TRBJ2-1; CDR3: CASGSSTGSNAYNEQFF
V: TRBV10-1; size: .; J: TRBJ1-6; CDR3: CASATESNSPLHF
V: TRBV11-2; size: .; J: TRBJ2-3; CDR3: CASSSREIETDTQYF
V: TRBV24-1; size: .; J: TRBJ2-1; CDR3: CATQPSGYAYNEQFF
V: TRBV7-2; size: few; J: TRBJ1-5; CDR3: CASSYLGTGDLDNQPQHF
V: TRBV4-2; size: .; J: TRBJ1-1; CDR3: CASIQTGNTEAFF
V: TRBV27; size: .; J: TRBJ2-1; CDR3: CASSLSSGGGNEQFF
V: TRBV5-1; size: .; J: TRBJ2-5; CDR3: CASSLRGSGGADETQYF
V: TRBV5-1; size: .; J: TRBJ2-5; CDR3: CASSLTGLPQETQYF
V: TRBV5-6; size: .; J: TRBJ2-1; CDR3: CASSLVGLAVYNEQFF
V: TRBV7-2; size: .; J: TRBJ1-5; CDR3: CASSLVGSPYSNQPQHF
V: TRBV6-5; size: .; J: TRBJ1-5; CDR3: CASSNGRRANQPQHF
V: TRBV3-1/TRBV3-2; size: .; J: TRBJ2-5; CDR3: CASSQGASMGTQYF
V: TRBV28; size: few; J: TRBJ1-4; CDR3: CASSSSRSWNEKLFF
V: TRBV2; size: .; J: TRBJ2-1; CDR3: CASTRREASYNEQFF
V: TRBV9; size: .; J: TRBJ2-5; CDR3: CASSALAGGRETQYF
V: TRBV7-9; size: .; J: TRBJ1-6; CDR3: CASSSQTGLNSPLHF
V: TRBV19; size: .; J: TRBJ1-5; CDR3: CASSSIEGRNQPQHF
V: TRBV7-9; size: .; J: TRBJ2-7; CDR3: CASSLRGTGNAYEQYF
V: TRBV5-4; size: .; J: TRBJ2-1; CDR3: CASSLSLAGRNEQFF
V: TRBV5-1; size: .; J: TRBJ2-2; CDR3: CASSLGQNTGELFF
V: TRBV11-2; size: .; J: TRBJ2-4; CDR3: CASSSGAKNIQYF
V: TRBV7-2; size: .; J: TRBJ1-2; CDR3: CASSLNRDAGGYTF
V: TRBV11-2; size: .; J: TRBJ1-1; CDR3: CASSPRQGRAEAFF
V: TRBV4-1; size: .; J: TRBJ2-7; CDR3: CASSQGADGGDEQYF
V: TRBV7-2; size: once; J: TRBJ2-3; CDR3: CASSQPTRGSTDTQYF
V: TRBV28; size: .; J: TRBJ2-6; CDR3: CASSFPGTSGSPTGANVLTF
V: TRBV6-5; size: .; J: TRBJ2-7; CDR3: CASRNTHTGSYEQYF
V: TRBV2; size: .; J: TRBJ1-2; CDR3: CASTLAPAGGHGYTF
V: TRBV29-1; size: once; J: TRBJ2-3; CDR3: CSVEGPLGDSTDTQYF
V: TRBV18; size: .; J: TRBJ2-5; CDR3: CASSPRTSGAETQYF
V: TRBV7-2; size: .; J: TRBJ1-6; CDR3: CASSPRTGSYNSPLHF
V: TRBV27; size: .; J: TRBJ2-5; CDR3: CASSFGLAGRETQYF
V: TRBV6-5; size: .; J: TRBJ2-2; CDR3: CASSYSRTGSTGELFF
V: TRBV13; size: .; J: TRBJ1-4; CDR3: CASSPRQGNEKLFF
V: TRBV4-3; size: .; J: TRBJ2-1; CDR3: CASSLGTNDNEQFF
V: TRBV28; size: .; J: TRBJ1-5; CDR3: CASSLFPPGGQPQHF
V: TRBV29-1; size: .; J: TRBJ1-2; CDR3: CSVEPGQGNYGYTF
V: TRBV20-1; size: .; J: TRBJ1-4; CDR3: CSAVSGEKLFF
V: TRBV11-3; size: .; J: TRBJ2-3; CDR3: CASSLGASGGTDTQYF
V: TRBV19; size: .; J: TRBJ1-1; CDR3: CASSIVSDFRLNTEAFF
V: TRBV5-8; size: .; J: TRBJ2-7; CDR3: CASSHTGSYEQYF
V: TRBV7-9; size: once; J: TRBJ1-5; CDR3: CASSSGYSNQPQHF
V: TRBV4-2; size: .; J: TRBJ1-6; CDR3: CASSQEFSQSNSPLHF
V: TRBV5-5; size: .; J: TRBJ2-6; CDR3: CASSLGRGSGANVLTF
V: TRBV5-1; size: .; J: TRBJ2-1; CDR3: CASKRSSGNEQFF
V: TRBV10-1; size: .; J: TRBJ2-7; CDR3: CASSESLAGGLDEQYF
V: TRBV6-1; size: .; J: TRBJ1-2; CDR3: CASMLSGGYTF
V: TRBV5-4; size: .; J: TRBJ2-6; CDR3: CASSLEGVISGANVLTF
V: TRBV2; size: .; J: TRBJ2-1; CDR3: CASSGADNNEQFF
V: TRBV29-1; size: .; J: TRBJ1-1; CDR3: CSVETGEAFF